This TCR beta chain is drawn from a study of blood T cell repertoires in COVID-19. Study information: Samples of COVID-19 (acute and convalescent) were obtained from the United States, Italy and Spain. PBMCs, B-cell-depleted T cells, or T cells provided the cDNA or gDNA that made up the material.

V was clipped by 7 bases and J by 4 bases; unmatched bases: 7. The CDR3 covers 15 residues. The germline V gene encodes CDR1 MDHEN and CDR2 SYDVKM. Authors' analysis steps: Nucleated cell counts were estimated from reference gene primer amplification. Sequencing used immunoSEQ multiplex PCR; TCRdb keeps in-frame clones, though not all of them. V and J calls plus clone size are reproduced from that table; the DNA served to infer D and trimming. In the table there are 200,000 to 300,000 clones, roughly 79% of which are singletons. Sequencing was performed on peripheral blood. The TCR comes from a woman aged 80 or over with COVID-19, enrolled during active disease. The rearrangement links TRBV28 to TRBJ1-2, with TRBD1 matching over 12 bases. CDR3 bases: TGTGCCAGCAACCCCGGGGACAGGGGGCTCTATGGCTACACCTTC. This sequence encodes CASNPGDRGLYGYTF.